This TCR beta chain was profiled in a study of T cell repertoires in cytomegalovirus infection. Whole-study context: Public TCR beta signatures marked donors with CMV infection and the matching HLA.

Study-level points and caveats: There were HLA-C-restricted CMV-specific TCR beta clonotypes dominating the ex vivo response.

There are many counts of this clonotype. Its matching antigen is unknown. Germline V gene sequence: CDR1 SEHNR, CDR2 FQNEAQ (reference sequence). Trimming stripped 2 bases from V and 4 bases from J, with 12 bases between. This CDR3 has 15 amino acids. Each CDR3 protein is one row after TCRdb ran MiXCR on the reads. The table records roughly 720,000 distinct CDR3 sequences, under 40% of them present only once. The receptor's source is a human donor in good health (CMV status not recorded). Some clones in this sample may be carry-over from other donors' samples. The chain couples TRBV7-9 to TRBJ1-5, with D possibly TRBD1 on 6 matching bases. Source material: PBMCs. The CDR3 protein is CASSLTGTGNQPQHF. In nucleotides, the CDR3 is TGTGCCAGCAGCTTAACAGGGACCGGGAATCAGCCCCAGCATTTT. The whole variable domain, filled in from reference TRBV7-9 and TRBJ1-5, reads DTGVSQNPRHKITKRGQNVTFRCDPISEHNRLYWYRQTLGQGPEFLTYFQNEAQLEKSRLLSDRFSAERPKGSFSTLEIQRTEQGDSAMYLCASSLTGTGNQPQHFGDGTRLSIL.